The sequence of this T cell receptor beta chain was determined in a study of regulatory T cells in long-lasting Graves disease. iRepertoire HTBI primers and Arm-PCR of CDR3 regions built TCR beta libraries. TCRdb passed the multiplex PCR reads through MiXCR, listing each CDR3 protein once. The table records some 500,000 distinct CDR3 sequences, about 16% of them present only once. Ten or more counts support this clonotype. The CDR3 runs 15 residues. The V gene's germline CDR1 is SGHTA and CDR2 FQGTGA. J gave up 5 bases and V 5 bases, and 10 bases lay outside the gene matches. Time point described: newly diagnosed GD, antithyroid drugs for less than 3 months. With RNA extracted from PBMCs as input, the TCR library was made. The authors diagnosed Graves' disease using American Thyroid Association guidelines. Separately, the same data were catalogued under a study of T cells in Graves' hyperthyroidism and ophthalmopathy.

This clonotype was obtained from a middle-aged woman with Graves disease. The sequencing used peripheral blood mononuclear cells (PBMCs), collected at new diagnosis, from a patient treated with antithyroid drugs. V usage is TRBV7-3 and J usage is TRBJ2-5; TRBD2 matches at 8 bases. The CDR3 DNA follows: TGTGCCAGCAGCCCCGGCGGGGGGCCCCGGGAGACCCAGTACTTC. This translates into CASSPGGGPRETQYF.